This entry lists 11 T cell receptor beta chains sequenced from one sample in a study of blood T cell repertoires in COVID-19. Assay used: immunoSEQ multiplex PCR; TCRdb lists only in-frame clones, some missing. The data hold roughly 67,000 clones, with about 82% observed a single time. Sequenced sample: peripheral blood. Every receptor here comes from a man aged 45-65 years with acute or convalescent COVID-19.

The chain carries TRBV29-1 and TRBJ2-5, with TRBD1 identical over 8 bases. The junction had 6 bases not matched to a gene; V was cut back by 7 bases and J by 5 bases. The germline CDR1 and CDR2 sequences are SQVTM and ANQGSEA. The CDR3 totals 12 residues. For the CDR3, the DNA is TGCAGCGCCCTGACAGGGGAGGAGACCCAGTACTTC. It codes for CSALTGEETQYF.

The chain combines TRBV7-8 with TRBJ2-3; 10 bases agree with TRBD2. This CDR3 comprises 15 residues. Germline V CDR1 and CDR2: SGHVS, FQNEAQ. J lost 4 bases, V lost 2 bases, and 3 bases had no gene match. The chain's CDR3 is CASSLRLAGADTQYF. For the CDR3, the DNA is TGTGCCAGCAGCTTAAGGCTAGCGGGAGCAGATACGCAGTATTTT.

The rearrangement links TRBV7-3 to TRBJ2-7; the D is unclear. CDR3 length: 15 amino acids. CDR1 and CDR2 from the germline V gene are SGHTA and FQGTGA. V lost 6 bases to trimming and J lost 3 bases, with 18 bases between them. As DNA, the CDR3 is TGTGCCAGCAGTAAGTTCGCCACTACTAACTACGAGCAGTACGTC. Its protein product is CASSKFATTNYEQYV.

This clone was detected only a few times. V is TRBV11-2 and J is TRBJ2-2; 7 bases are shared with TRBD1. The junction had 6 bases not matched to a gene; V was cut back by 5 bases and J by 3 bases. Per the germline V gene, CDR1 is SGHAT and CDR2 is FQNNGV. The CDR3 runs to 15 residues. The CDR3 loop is CASSPNRGYTGELFF. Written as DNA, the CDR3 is TGTGCCAGCAGCCCCAACAGGGGATACACCGGGGAGCTGTTTTTT.

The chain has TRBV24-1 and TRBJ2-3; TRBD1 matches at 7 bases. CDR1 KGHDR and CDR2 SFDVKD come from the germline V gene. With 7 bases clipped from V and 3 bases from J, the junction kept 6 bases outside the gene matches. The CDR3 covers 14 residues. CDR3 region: CATSLTGRTDTQYF. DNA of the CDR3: TGTGCCACCAGCCTGACAGGGCGTACAGATACGCAGTATTTT.

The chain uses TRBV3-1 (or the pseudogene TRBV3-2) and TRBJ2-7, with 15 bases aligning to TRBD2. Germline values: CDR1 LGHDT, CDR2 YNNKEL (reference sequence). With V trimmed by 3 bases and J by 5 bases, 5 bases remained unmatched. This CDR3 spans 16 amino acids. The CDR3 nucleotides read TGTGCCAGCAGCCAGGGACTAGCGGGGGGAAGAAACGAGCAGTACTTC. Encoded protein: CASSQGLAGGRNEQYF.

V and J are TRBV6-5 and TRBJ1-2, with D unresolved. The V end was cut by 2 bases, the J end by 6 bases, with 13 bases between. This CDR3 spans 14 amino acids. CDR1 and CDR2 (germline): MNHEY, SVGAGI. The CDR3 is CASSYEPLRDGYTF. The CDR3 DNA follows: TGTGCCAGCAGTTACGAGCCCCTTCGGGATGGCTACACCTTC.

CDR3 coding DNA: TGCGCCAGCAAAGCTCAAGAGACCCAGTACTTC. Residues: CASKAQETQYF. The chain couples TRBV10-2 to TRBJ2-5; D remains unclear. V was clipped by 7 bases and J by 2 bases, with 5 bases between them. The CDR3 covers 11 residues. Per the germline V gene, CDR1 is WSHSY and CDR2 is SAAADI.

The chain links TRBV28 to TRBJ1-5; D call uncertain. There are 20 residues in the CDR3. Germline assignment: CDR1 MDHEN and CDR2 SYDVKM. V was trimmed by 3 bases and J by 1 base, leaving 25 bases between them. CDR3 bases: TGTGCCAGCAGTTTCTCACTATTGCGGGCCGCACAACAGAGCAATCAGCCCCAGCATTTT. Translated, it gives CASSFSLLRAAQQSNQPQHF.

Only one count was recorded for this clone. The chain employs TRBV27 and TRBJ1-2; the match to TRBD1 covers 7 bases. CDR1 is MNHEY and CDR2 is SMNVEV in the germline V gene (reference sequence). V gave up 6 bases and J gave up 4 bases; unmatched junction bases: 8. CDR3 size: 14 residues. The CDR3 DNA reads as TGTGCCAGCAGCCCTCTGGGACAGCCCTATGGCTACACCTTC. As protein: CASSPLGQPYGYTF.

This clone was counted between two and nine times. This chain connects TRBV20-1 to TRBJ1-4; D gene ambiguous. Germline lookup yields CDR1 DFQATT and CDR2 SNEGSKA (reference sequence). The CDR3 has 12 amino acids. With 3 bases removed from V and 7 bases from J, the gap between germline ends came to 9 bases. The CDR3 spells CSASSGFEKLFF. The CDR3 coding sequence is TGCAGTGCTAGTTCCGGGTTTGAAAAACTGTTTTTT.